This T cell receptor beta chain was obtained from a study of CD8 T cells in Susac syndrome. Study in general: At the time their blood was drawn, patients with Susac syndrome were either therapy-naive, on corticosteroids (with some of them also receiving intravenous immunoglobulin), or on intravenous immunoglobulin alone.

The Susac syndrome patients fit the recently defined diagnostic criteria for definite or probable disease. The CD8+ and CD4+ T cells were negatively isolated, with the TEMRA cells enriched by FACS. With random hexamers, reverse transcription was performed on 0.5 to 1 ug of RNA. A single record per CDR3 protein comes from TCRdb applying MiXCR to the immunoSEQ multiplex PCR reads. The data hold 100,000 to 150,000 distinct CDR3 sequences, with 90% to 95% observed a single time. The receptor comes from a human donor with Susac syndrome. Sequenced material: CD8+ T cells from PBMCs.

CDR3 sequence reads: CSGRTEANYGYTF. In DNA form, the CDR3 reads TGCAGTGGCAGGACAGAAGCTAACTATGGCTACACCTTC. The chain joins TRBV20-1 to TRBJ1-2; D perhaps matches TRBD1 (6 bases). Per the germline V gene, CDR1 is DFQATT and CDR2 is SNEGSKA (reference sequence). This CDR3 is 13 amino acids long. Trimming removed 7 bases from V and 0 bases from J, with 12 bases in between.